Listed here are 27 T cell receptor beta chains from one sample, sequenced in a study of read filtering for tumor transcriptome and immune sequencing. Molecular barcoded adaptors covering alpha/delta and beta/gamma chains were used on roughly 400 ng RNA. TCRdb reanalysed the reads using MiXCR and keeps one entry per CDR3 protein. The sample records 43,000 or so distinct CDR3 sequences, about a fifth being singletons. The sequencing input was a population of CD138-negative cells sorted from bone marrow. These receptors all stem from a donor at least 40 years old with multiple myeloma.

Turning to this clonotype: A much larger clone lies one base from this, so it may be a read error. This chain links TRBV28 with TRBJ2-3, with a tentative D call TRBD1 (5 bases). Germline V gene sequence: CDR1 MDHEN, CDR2 SYDVKM. The CDR3 extends over 13 amino acids. CDR3 region: CASSLRGTDTRYF. CDR3 bases: TGTGCCAGCAGTTTAAGGGGTACAGATACGCGGTATTTT.

This clonotype was detected many times. The rearrangement uses TRBV12-3 or TRBV12-4 and TRBJ1-1; D may be TRBD1 (5 bases). This CDR3 has 16 amino acids. V gave up 5 bases and J gave up 1 base, with 17 bases separating them. CDR3 in DNA: TGTGCCAGCAGTCCACGGTCCCTCGGGACGAACACTGAAGCTTTCTTT. Its translation is CASSPRSLGTNTEAFF.

This clonotype has only a few counts. The rearrangement joins TRBV20-1 to TRBJ2-3; D possibly corresponds to TRBD2 (7 bases). From germline, CDR1 is DFQATT and CDR2 SNEGSKA (reference sequence). The CDR3 runs to 15 residues. V was clipped by 5 bases and J by 1 base, with 16 bases between them. CDR3: CSALGGEGGTDTQYF. CDR3 nucleotides: TGCAGTGCTCTAGGGGGGGAGGGGGGCACAGATACGCAGTATTTT.

This rearrangement joins TRBV20-1 to TRBJ2-2, with D perhaps TRBD2 (6 bases). This CDR3 comprises 14 residues. V was pared by 1 base and J by 3 bases, with 9 bases between. Per germline, CDR1 DFQATT and CDR2 SNEGSKA (reference sequence). In nucleotides, the CDR3 is TGCAGTGCTAGAGTCGGGAGCTACACCGGGGAGCTGTTTTTT. Its protein product is CSARVGSYTGELFF.

This clonotype has more than one count but fewer than ten. The chain employs TRBV29-1 and TRBJ1-2; D call uncertain. The V and J ends lost 6 bases and 3 bases respectively, with 14 bases between them. CDR3 size: 13 residues. Germline CDR1 SQVTM, CDR2 ANQGSEA. This CDR3 reads CSVRALDDYGYTF. In DNA form, the CDR3 reads TGCAGCGTCCGGGCCCTGGACGACTATGGCTACACCTTC.

This clonotype turned up a few times. A read error is possible here, since a much larger clone lies one base away. The CDR3 loop is CASNQRVVSTEAFF. Here the CDR3 DNA reads TGTGCCAGCAATCAAAGGGTGGTAAGCACTGAAGCTTTCTTT. The genes are TRBV28 and TRBJ1-1; D remains unclear. CDR1 is MDHEN, CDR2 SYDVKM, per germline. The V and J ends lost 7 bases and 4 bases respectively, with 16 bases between them. This CDR3 comprises 14 residues.

This clonotype was seen at least ten times. The chain combines TRBV6-2 or TRBV6-3 with TRBJ2-5; weak D call: TRBD2 (6 bases). Trimming removed 6 bases at V and 2 bases at J, with 10 bases between. The germline V gene has CDR1 MNHEY and CDR2 SVGEGT. The CDR3 length is 13 residues. CDR3: CASSRELQETQYF. CDR3 in DNA: TGTGCCAGCAGCCGGGAGTTACAAGAGACCCAGTACTTC.

With regard to this clonotype: At one end the junction does not follow the germline gene, possibly because of a read error. V usage is TRBV7-9 and J usage is TRBJ2-1; 10 bases are shared with TRBD2. This CDR3 is built from 18 residues. Germline loops: CDR1 SEHNR, CDR2 FQNEAQ (reference sequence). The CDR3 nucleotides are TGTGCCAGCAGCTTTTGGAGAGCTAGCGGGAGCTCCTACAAGGAGCAGTTCTTC. Translation: CASSFWRASGSSYKEQFF.

This clonotype was detected ten times or more. The chain joins TRBV28 to TRBJ2-1; no clear D gene. Looked up from germline, CDR1 is MDHEN and CDR2 is SYDVKM. The CDR3 runs 14 residues. V was pared by 7 bases and J by 1 base, with 11 bases between. The CDR3 reads CASTQSQSYNEQFF. DNA of the CDR3: TGTGCCAGCACGCAGTCCCAATCCTACAATGAGCAGTTCTTC.

The V call is TRBV13, the J call TRBJ2-7; the match to TRBD1 covers 7 bases. CDR1 and CDR2 (germline): PRHDT, FYEKMQ (reference sequence). The CDR3 sequence is 15 residues long. J gave up 0 bases and V 4 bases, and 6 bases lay outside the gene matches. The CDR3 DNA reads as TGTGCCAGCAGCTCCCGACAGGGTAACTCCTACGAGCAGTACTTC. Amino acid sequence: CASSSRQGNSYEQYF.

This clonotype was counted at least ten times. The V gene is TRBV5-1, the J gene TRBJ2-1, with a possible D match to TRBD2 (5 bases). The CDR3 is 14 amino acids. Germline V lookup: CDR1 SGHRS, CDR2 YFSETQ. V lost 7 bases to trimming and J lost 0 bases, with 11 bases between them. CDR3 residues: CASAERSSYNEQFF. As DNA, the CDR3 is TGCGCCAGCGCGGAGCGGAGCTCCTACAATGAGCAGTTCTTC. The variable domain in full, with the rest retrieved from reference TRBV5-1 and TRBJ2-1, is KAGVTQTPRYLIKTRGQQVTLSCSPISGHRSVSWYQQTPGQGLQFLFEYFSETQRNKGNFPGRFSGRQFSNSRSEMNVSTLELGDSALYLCASAERSSYNEQFFGPGTRLTVL.

The genes are TRBV12-3 or TRBV12-4 and TRBJ1-4; D perhaps matches TRBD1 (5 bases). Trimming shortened V by 1 base and J by 14 bases, and 11 bases separated the two germline ends. This CDR3 region has 12 residues. Here the CDR3 reads CASSLDWGGLFF. The CDR3 coding sequence is TGTGCCAGCAGTTTAGACTGGGGGGGTCTGTTTTTT.

As to this clonotype: One junction end disagrees with the germline gene, perhaps due to a read error. CDR3 bases: TGTGCCAGCTGCGAGTCTGGGGCCAAAGTCCTGACTTTC. Translation gives CASCESGAKVLTF. This sequence joins TRBV7-9 and TRBJ2-6, with D tentatively TRBD1 (5 bases). This CDR3 is built from 13 residues. CDR1 and CDR2 (germline): SEHNR, FQNEAQ (reference sequence).

This clonotype was counted between two and nine times. The chain carries TRBV30 and TRBJ2-3; 11 bases line up with TRBD2. The CDR3 loop spans 15 amino acids. CDR1 is GTSNPN, CDR2 SVGIG, per germline (reference sequence). V lost 2 bases to trimming and J lost 2 bases; unmatched junction nucleotides: 3. The CDR3 DNA follows: TGTGCCTGGAGTAGGGGACTAGCGGTCACAGATACGCAGTATTTT. Protein: CAWSRGLAVTDTQYF.

This clonotype occurred many times. The chain recombines TRBV12-3 or TRBV12-4 with TRBJ2-3; TRBD2 might be the D (5 bases). The CDR3 is made up of 15 amino acids. The ends were cut back, 4 bases at V and 5 bases at J, with 16 bases in the middle. CDR3 coding DNA: TGTGCCAGCAGTTCCCCTCTGGAGAGCGGAGATACGCAGTATTTT. Amino acids: CASSSPLESGDTQYF.

CDR3 DNA sequence: TGTGCCAGCAGTTGCGGACAGGGCAGCTATGGCTACACCTTC. Translating gives CASSCGQGSYGYTF. This chain connects TRBV21-1 to TRBJ1-2; the table calls TRBD1, which could not be checked here. TRBV21-1 is annotated as a pseudogene. The CDR3 is 14 residues long.

This clonotype was seen repeatedly, ten times or more. J is TRBJ1-2 and V is TRBV28; maybe TRBD1 (6 bases). Trimming stripped 3 bases from V and 6 bases from J, with 11 bases between. Germline CDR1 MDHEN, CDR2 SYDVKM. This CDR3 has 13 amino acids. The CDR3 coding sequence is TGTGCCAGCAGTTTTCAGGGGACAAATGGCTACACCTTC. Its translation: CASSFQGTNGYTF.

Details on this clonotype: This may be a read error, as it is one base from a much larger clone. The chain employs TRBV25-1 and TRBJ2-1; D remains ambiguous. There are 14 residues in the CDR3. Germline CDR1 MGHDK, CDR2 SYGVNS. Between the trimmed V and J ends, which lost 1 base and 0 bases, there was a span of 4 bases. In nucleotides, the CDR3 is TGTGCCAGCAGTGAATCTTCCTCCTACAATGAGCAGTTCTTC. It translates to CASSESSSYNEQFF.

This clonotype was found a few times. The chain carries TRBV5-5 and TRBJ1-4; 7 bases fit TRBD1. The CDR3 is 14 amino acids. CDR1 is SGHKS, CDR2 YYEKEE, per germline (reference sequence). Unmatched junction bases numbered 2, after V lost 3 bases and J lost 3 bases. The CDR3 spells CASSWGQSNEKLFF. The DNA of the CDR3 is TGTGCCAGCAGCTGGGGACAGTCTAATGAAAAACTGTTTTTT.

This clonotype was observed many times. The rearrangement joins TRBV6-2 or TRBV6-3 to TRBJ2-7, with D tentatively TRBD1 (7 bases). The CDR3 loop spans 12 amino acids. V was shortened by 10 bases and J by 4 bases, with 14 bases between the two germline ends. CDR1 and CDR2 (germline): MNHEY, SVGEGT. CDR3 amino acids: CAIAQGGYEQYF. DNA for the CDR3: TGTGCCATCGCCCAGGGGGGTTACGAGCAGTACTTC.

This clonotype was picked up many times. This rearrangement joins TRBV29-1 to TRBJ2-3; 10 nucleotides align to TRBD2. CDR1 SQVTM and CDR2 ANQGSEA come from the germline V gene. This CDR3 is built from 15 residues. V shed 6 bases and J 1 base; nucleotides not matched to a gene: 7. CDR3 in DNA: TGCAGCGTCAAATCCGGGACTAGCGGCACAGATACGCAGTATTTT. Its translation is CSVKSGTSGTDTQYF.

This clonotype has a count of ten or more. The rearrangement joins TRBV5-1 to TRBJ2-5, with 7 positions matching TRBD2. Germline values: CDR1 SGHRS, CDR2 YFSETQ. The J segment lost 5 bases and the V segment lost 1 base, leaving 8 bases of the junction unmatched. The CDR3 is 15 residues long. The CDR3, as DNA: TGCGCCAGCAGCTTGAATGCGGGAGTCTGGGAGACCCAGTACTTC. Its protein is CASSLNAGVWETQYF.

This clonotype was seen repeatedly, ten times or more. The chain links TRBV4-1 to TRBJ2-1; TRBD2 agrees at 8 bases. The length of the CDR3 is 16 residues. With V trimmed by 3 bases and J by 0 bases, 4 bases remained unmatched. Looked up from germline, CDR1 is MGHRA and CDR2 is YSYEKL. The CDR3 DNA is TGCGCCAGCAGCCAGACGAGCGGGAGCTCCTACAATGAGCAGTTCTTC. Translation: CASSQTSGSSYNEQFF.

The chain recombines TRBV29-1 with TRBJ2-5; 12 nucleotides match TRBD2. V lost 7 bases, J lost 5 bases, and 8 bases stayed unmatched. Germline V gene sequence: CDR1 SQVTM, CDR2 ANQGSEA. The CDR3 totals 14 residues. CDR3 DNA sequence: TGCAGCGCCCGACTAGCGGGAGACGGGGAGACCCAGTACTTC. Translation gives CSARLAGDGETQYF.

With regard to this clonotype: The conserved phenylalanine or tryptophan normally closing the CDR3 is absent here, so this likely arose from a read error. The rearrangement uses TRBV29-1 and TRBJ2-2, with 13 bases that match TRBD2. Germline assignment: CDR1 SQVTM and CDR2 ANQGSEA. This CDR3 has 18 residues. Losses at the gene ends were 5 bases for V and 3 bases for J; bases not matched to a gene: 12. The CDR3 loop reads CSVSGTSGKRTHTGELFL. CDR3 bases: TGCAGCGTTTCCGGGACTAGCGGGAAAAGGACCCACACCGGGGAGCTGTTTCTT.

This clonotype appeared a few times. The chain has TRBV4-2 and TRBJ2-1, with TRBD2 identical over 9 bases. Trimming took 2 bases from V and 0 from J; bases not matched to a gene: 5. The CDR3 length is 17 residues. CDR1 and CDR2 (germline): LGHNA, YNFKEQ. Written as DNA, the CDR3 is TGTGCCAGCAGCCAAAGGGGCGGGAGGGGCTCCTACAATGAGCAGTTCTTC. Encoded protein: CASSQRGGRGSYNEQFF.

In its sample, this clonotype was seen many times. The chain joins TRBV5-1 to TRBJ2-6; D unresolved. The CDR3 is 14 residues long. V lost 4 bases, J lost 6 bases, and 11 bases lay in between. Germline loops: CDR1 SGHRS, CDR2 YFSETQ. The CDR3 sequence: CASSPTVEANVLTF. CDR3 DNA sequence: TGCGCCAGCAGCCCGACCGTTGAGGCCAACGTCCTGACTTTC.